This T cell receptor beta chain was retrieved from a study of control samples from healthy donors and cancer patients. Assay: immunoSEQ multiplex PCR; the TCRdb copy retains only in-frame clones and omits some. Of about 170,000 clones listed, 85% to 95% are singletons. Germline V CDR1 and CDR2: MNHEY, SMNVEV (reference sequence). This CDR3 comprises 20 residues. The junction had 17 bases not matched to a gene; V was cut back by 2 bases and J by 1 base. Sequencing was performed on blood. The chain couples TRBV27 to TRBJ1-1; 9 positions match TRBD1. The clonotype originates from a woman aged 18-35 years in good health. The CDR3 nucleotides read TGTGCCAGCAGTTTAATCCCCCCTACAGGGGGCGCTCAGTCGAACACTGAAGCTTTCTTT. Protein product: CASSLIPPTGGAQSNTEAFF.